This T cell receptor beta chain was sequenced in a study of shared clonotypes between healthy human individuals. Naive-designated CD8 cells lacked CD45RO, were positively enriched for CCR7, and omitted terminally differentiated effector memory CD45RA+ cells. Deep-level settings were used for running the assay. Genomic DNA of each subset was evenly split across several immunoSEQ plates. Data came from immunoSEQ multiplex PCR; TCRdb stores just in-frame clones and leaves some out. The sample holds about 2.1 million clones, approximately 92% seen once. Germline V CDR1 and CDR2: SGHRS, YFSETQ. V was pared by 0 bases and J by 0 bases, with 4 bases between. The CDR3 consists of 14 residues.

This rearrangement joins TRBV5-1 to TRBJ1-3, with D unresolved. The sequence derives from a young man in good health. Some clones in this sample may be carry-over from other donors' samples. Material: naive CD8+ T cells from PBMCs. The CDR3 DNA reads TGCGCCAGCAGCTTGGACGGCTCTGGAAACACCATATATTTT. Encoded protein: CASSLDGSGNTIYF.